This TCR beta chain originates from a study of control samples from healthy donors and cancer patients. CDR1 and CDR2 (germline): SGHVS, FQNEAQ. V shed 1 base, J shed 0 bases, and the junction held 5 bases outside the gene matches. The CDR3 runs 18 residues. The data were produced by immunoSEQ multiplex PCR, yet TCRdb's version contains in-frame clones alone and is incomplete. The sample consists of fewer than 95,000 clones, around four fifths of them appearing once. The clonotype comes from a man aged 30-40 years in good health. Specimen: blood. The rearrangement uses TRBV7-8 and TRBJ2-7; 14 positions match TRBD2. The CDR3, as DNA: TGTGCCAGCAGCTTAGGAGGACTAGCGGGGGGACCCTCCTACGAGCAGTACTTC. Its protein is CASSLGGLAGGPSYEQYF.